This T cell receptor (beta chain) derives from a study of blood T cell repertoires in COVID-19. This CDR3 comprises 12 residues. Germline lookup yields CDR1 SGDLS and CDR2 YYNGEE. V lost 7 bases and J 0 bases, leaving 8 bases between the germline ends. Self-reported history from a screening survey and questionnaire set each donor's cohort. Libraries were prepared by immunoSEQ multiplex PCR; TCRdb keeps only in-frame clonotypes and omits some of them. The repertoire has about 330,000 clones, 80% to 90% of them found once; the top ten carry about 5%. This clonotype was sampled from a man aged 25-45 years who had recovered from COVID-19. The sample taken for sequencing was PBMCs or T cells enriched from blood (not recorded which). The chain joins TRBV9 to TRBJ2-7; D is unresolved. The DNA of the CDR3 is TGTGCCAGCGGGCCTAACTCCTACGAGCAGTACTTC. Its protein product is CASGPNSYEQYF.